This TCR beta chain originates from a study of blood T cell repertoires in COVID-19. Study information: Both acute and convalescent COVID-19 samples were obtained from the United States, Italy and Spain. PBMCs, B-cell-depleted T cells, or T cells provided the cDNA or gDNA that made up the material.

Trimming shortened V by 5 bases and J by 3 bases, and 5 bases separated the two germline ends. Germline V gene lookup returns CDR1 SGHAT and CDR2 FQNNGV. This CDR3 is 11 amino acids long. In the authors' methods: By means of reference gene primer amplification, nucleated cell counts were estimated. Clones were read by immunoSEQ multiplex PCR, and TCRdb kept only the in-frame ones, dropping some. That table supplies the V and J calls and clone size; D and trimming were determined from the DNA. The sample yields about 110,000 clones, about 85% seen once. The sample comprised peripheral blood. The TCR sequence derives from a man aged 35-49 years with acute or convalescent COVID-19. V is TRBV11-2 and J is TRBJ2-7, with D hard to call. DNA for the CDR3: TGTGCCAGCAGCACAATCTACGAGCAGTACTTC. Its protein is CASSTIYEQYF.